One sample yielded the 30 T cell receptor beta chains listed below, sequenced in a study of cytomegalovirus exposure and HLA in healthy donors. Primers for the PCR totalled 60 Vbeta and 13 Jbeta. Profiling relied on immunoSEQ multiplex PCR, and the TCRdb table lists in-frame clones only, not all of them. The sample consists of over 150,000 clones, over 70% of them appearing once. Sequencing was carried out using PBMCs. The receptors here all came from a male donor in good health and CMV-seropositive.

This rearrangement joins TRBV7-2 to TRBJ2-7; 11 bases line up with TRBD2. From germline, CDR1 is SGHTA and CDR2 FQGNSA. This CDR3 is built from 17 residues. The V segment lost 6 bases and the J segment 2 bases; nucleotides outside the gene matches: 12. CDR3 sequence reads: CASSSEKLAGAPYEQYF. As DNA, the CDR3 is TGTGCCAGCAGTTCCGAAAAACTAGCGGGGGCTCCCTACGAGCAGTACTTC.

This clone was observed a few times. The CDR3 protein is CASSSGQGREQYF. CDR3 coding DNA: TGTGCCAGCAGCTCCGGACAGGGGCGCGAGCAGTACTTC. The chain has TRBV7-3 and TRBJ2-7, with 9 bases matching TRBD1. The CDR3 is made up of 13 amino acids. The junction had 4 bases not matched to a gene; V was cut back by 4 bases and J by 6 bases. The germline gives CDR1 SGHTA, CDR2 FQGTGA.

This clone was seen only a few times. V is TRBV5-4 and J is TRBJ2-7; TRBD1 agrees at 7 bases. Germline V gene data show CDR1 as SGHNT and CDR2 as YYREEE (reference sequence). This CDR3 spans 12 amino acids. With V trimmed by 3 bases and J by 3 bases, 0 bases remained unmatched. The CDR3 region has the DNA TGTGCCAGCAGCTCAGGGGGCTACGAGCAGTACTTC. Amino acids: CASSSGGYEQYF.

The chain is built from TRBV19 and TRBJ2-3, with 7 bases matching TRBD2. With 3 bases clipped from V and 2 bases from J, the junction kept 8 bases outside the gene matches. The CDR3 contains 16 residues. Per the germline V gene, CDR1 is LNHDA and CDR2 is SQIVND (reference sequence). DNA of the CDR3: TGTGCCAGTAGTATTCGGGCTAGCGGATTCACAGATACGCAGTATTTT. It translates to CASSIRASGFTDTQYF. Based on the CDR3 plus reference TRBV19 and TRBJ2-3, the full variable domain is DGGITQSPKYLFRKEGQNVTLSCEQNLNHDAMYWYRQDPGQGLRLIYYSQIVNDFQKGDIAEGYSVSREKKESFPLTVTSAQKNPTAFYLCASSIRASGFTDTQYFGPGTRLTVL.

The chain links TRBV6-5 to TRBJ1-4; unclear D gene. V dropped 7 bases and J dropped 8 bases, with 14 bases sitting between them. Per germline, CDR1 MNHEY and CDR2 SVGAGI. The CDR3 is 13 amino acids. The CDR3 loop is CASTNTPLEKLFF. CDR3 coding DNA: TGTGCCAGCACCAATACTCCCTTGGAAAAACTGTTTTTT.

This clone has just a few counts. The chain combines TRBV5-6 with TRBJ2-3; unclear D gene. The V gene lost 1 base and the J gene lost 3 bases, with 3 bases spanning the gap. Germline loops: CDR1 SGHDT, CDR2 YYEEEE. The CDR3 totals 12 residues. The CDR3 DNA sequence: TGTGCCAGCAGCTTGACTACAGATACGCAGTATTTT. Residues: CASSLTTDTQYF. The full variable domain, rest sourced from reference TRBV5-6 and TRBJ2-3, is DAGVTQSPTHLIKTRGQQVTLRCSPKSGHDTVSWYQQALGQGPQFIFQYYEEEERQRGNFPDRFSGHQFPNYSSELNVNALLLGDSALYLCASSLTTDTQYFGPGTRLTVL.

This clone was found once. The CDR3 bases are TGTGCCAGCAGCGTACCCTCCCTCGTACAGGCCTCCTTCCAGGGCTACACCTTC. Protein sequence: CASSVPSLVQASFQGYTF. This chain connects TRBV9 to TRBJ1-2; D may be TRBD1 (5 bases). V was cut by 1 base and J by 8 bases, with 27 bases left in between. Germline V gene data show CDR1 as SGDLS and CDR2 as YYNGEE. The CDR3 extends over 18 amino acids.

The CDR3 loop is CASSLLRRASTDTQYF. The CDR3 bases are TGTGCCAGCAGCTTACTGAGGAGGGCTAGCACAGATACGCAGTATTTT. The chain combines TRBV7-9 with TRBJ2-3, with a tentative D call TRBD2 (6 bases). The CDR3 extends over 16 amino acids. The germline gives CDR1 SEHNR, CDR2 FQNEAQ (reference sequence). Trimming left V 2 bases short and J 0 bases short, with 12 bases between.

This rearrangement joins TRBV19 to TRBJ1-2; the D is unclear. Trimming took off 6 bases at V and 2 bases at J, with 4 bases between the two ends. The CDR3 spans 11 residues. Germline CDR1 LNHDA, CDR2 SQIVND (reference sequence). Written as DNA, the CDR3 is TGTGCCAGTAGCTTCAACTATGGCTACACCTTC. As protein: CASSFNYGYTF. Full variable domain (missing parts from reference TRBV19 and TRBJ1-2): DGGITQSPKYLFRKEGQNVTLSCEQNLNHDAMYWYRQDPGQGLRLIYYSQIVNDFQKGDIAEGYSVSREKKESFPLTVTSAQKNPTAFYLCASSFNYGYTFGSGTRLTVV.

V usage is TRBV13 and J usage is TRBJ1-2; the match to TRBD1 covers 9 bases. The J segment lost 5 bases and the V segment lost 0 bases, leaving 7 bases of the junction unmatched. Germline loops: CDR1 PRHDT, CDR2 FYEKMQ (reference sequence). The CDR3 sequence is 16 residues long. In nucleotides, the CDR3 is TGTGCCAGCAGCTTAGGAGGGGGACAGGGATGGTATGGCTACACCTTC. Translating gives CASSLGGGQGWYGYTF.

The rearrangement links TRBV27 to TRBJ2-5; D may be TRBD1 (5 bases). The end of the DNA aligns better with TRBJ2-7, so the J call may be wrong. CDR3 length: 14 residues. Germline V gene sequence: CDR1 MNHEY, CDR2 SMNVEV (reference sequence). DNA of the CDR3: TGTGCCAGCAGTTTATCGGTCAGGGCAGGCGAGCAGTACTTC. Translating it yields CASSLSVRAGEQYF.

This clone was found a few times. This chain joins TRBV6-5 and TRBJ1-5; D not certain. The CDR3 is 14 residues long. V gave up 0 bases and J gave up 0 bases, with 3 bases separating them. Germline-derived CDR1 and CDR2 are MNHEY and SVGAGI. CDR3 DNA: TGTGCCAGCAGTTACTCACTTAGCAATCAGCCCCAGCATTTT. It yields the protein CASSYSLSNQPQHF.

V and J are TRBV6-5 and TRBJ2-7; D gene ambiguous. V lost 10 bases and J lost 4, with 23 bases in between. CDR3 length equals 15 residues. Germline CDR1 reads MNHEY; CDR2 reads SVGAGI. The CDR3 sequence is CAIFFKQKAAYEQYF. CDR3 coding DNA: TGTGCCATTTTTTTCAAGCAGAAGGCGGCATACGAGCAGTACTTC.

The V gene is TRBV19, the J gene TRBJ1-2; 7 nucleotides agree with TRBD1. The CDR3 sequence is 13 residues long. The V gene's germline CDR1 is LNHDA and CDR2 SQIVND (reference sequence). Trimming at V came to 6 bases and at J to 6 bases, leaving 7 bases not matched to a gene. The CDR3 reads CASSSTGVHGYTF. The CDR3 nucleotides read TGTGCCAGTAGCTCAACAGGGGTTCATGGCTACACCTTC.

This chain uses TRBV6-6 with TRBJ1-2, with D unresolved. Trimming removed 6 bases at V and 5 bases at J, with 4 bases between. Germline assignment: CDR1 MNHNY and CDR2 SVGAGI (reference sequence). The CDR3 is made up of 10 amino acids. CDR3 nucleotide sequence: TGTGCCAGCAGCACTTATGGCTACACCTTC. It yields the protein CASSTYGYTF.

The chain recombines TRBV5-6 with TRBJ1-6; no clear D. The CDR3 runs to 14 residues. Trimming took off 0 bases at V and 10 bases at J, with 11 bases between the two ends. From germline, CDR1 is SGHDT and CDR2 YYEEEE. The CDR3 nucleotides read TGTGCCAGCAGCTTGGGAGGCAGACGATCACCCCTCCACTTT. This gives the protein CASSLGGRRSPLHF.

The gene calls are TRBV6-1 and TRBJ1-1; D uncertain. The germline CDR1 and CDR2 sequences are MNHNS and SASEGT. The CDR3 covers 14 residues. V was shortened by 11 bases and J by 3 bases, with 19 bases between the two germline ends. DNA for the CDR3: TGTGCCTCTCAGAGGGAGTCAAGGTACACTGAAGCTTTCTTT. Translation: CASQRESRYTEAFF.

This chain connects TRBV7-9 to TRBJ1-1, with no clear D. This CDR3 contains 13 residues. Per germline, CDR1 SEHNR and CDR2 FQNEAQ (reference sequence). Trimming took off 5 bases at V and 1 base at J, with 8 bases between the two ends. The CDR3 bases are TGTGCCAGCAGCCTTCCAGGGAACACTGAAGCTTTCTTT. Its translation: CASSLPGNTEAFF.

This clone came up once. The V gene is TRBV4-2, the J gene TRBJ2-5; TRBD1 agrees at 8 bases. The DNA end is more similar to TRBJ2-7, so the J call may be wrong. This CDR3 is 17 amino acids long. Germline V gene data show CDR1 as LGHNA and CDR2 as YNFKEQ. Written as DNA, the CDR3 is TGTGCCAGCAGCCAAGATTCAGGGGGCCGTCGTTCTAGCGAGCAGTACTTC. Translated: CASSQDSGGRRSSEQYF.

This clone was seen a single time. The V call is TRBV6-5, the J call TRBJ1-1, with D perhaps TRBD1 (5 bases). The V and J ends lost 4 bases and 10 bases respectively, with 13 bases between them. CDR1 is MNHEY, CDR2 SVGAGI, per germline. This CDR3 comprises 12 residues. CDR3 nucleotides: TGTGCCAGCAGTTCCCGACCGGGGGGAGCTTTCTTT. Protein sequence: CASSSRPGGAFF.

The chain is built from TRBV7-3 and TRBJ2-3, with a possible D match to TRBD2 (5 bases). The CDR3 is 16 residues long. Germline lookup yields CDR1 SGHTA and CDR2 FQGTGA. V lost 1 base and J 1 base, leaving 12 bases between the germline ends. CDR3 sequence reads: CASSLRPTRGTDTQYF. The CDR3, as DNA: TGTGCCAGCAGCTTAAGACCTACGAGGGGCACAGATACGCAGTATTTT.

This clone occurred a few times. The chain joins TRBV6-1 to TRBJ2-7; a possible D gene is TRBD1 (6 bases). The CDR3 consists of 15 residues. V gave up 2 bases and J gave up 3 bases, with 14 bases separating them. CDR1 MNHNS and CDR2 SASEGT come from the germline V gene. The CDR3 loop reads CASSETGLVVYEQYF. CDR3 sequence (DNA): TGTGCCAGCAGTGAAACAGGGCTAGTCGTCTACGAGCAGTACTTC.

The V and J genes are TRBV5-1 and TRBJ2-4; 7 bases are a match to TRBD1. Germline V gene data show CDR1 as SGHRS and CDR2 as YFSETQ. CDR3 length: 15 amino acids. J lost 6 bases, V lost 2 bases, and 8 bases had no gene match. The CDR3 sequence is CASSLTGDAVNIQYF. CDR3 bases: TGCGCCAGCAGCTTAACAGGGGACGCGGTAAACATTCAGTACTTC.

This clone was detected a few times. The V call is TRBV30, the J call TRBJ1-4, with no clear D. V was clipped by 0 bases and J by 5 bases, with 10 bases between them. The CDR3 spans 14 residues. Germline V gene data show CDR1 as GTSNPN and CDR2 as SVGIG (reference sequence). The CDR3 protein is CAWSVRRINEKLFF. CDR3 DNA: TGTGCCTGGAGTGTACGGAGGATCAATGAAAAACTGTTTTTT. The full variable domain, completed using reference TRBV30 and TRBJ1-4, is SQTIHQWPATLVQPVGSPLSLECTVEGTSNPNLYWYRQAAGRGLQLLFYSVGIGQISSEVPQNLSASRPQDRQFILSSKKLLLSDSGFYLCAWSVRRINEKLFFGSGTQLSVL.

The V and J genes are TRBV7-8 and TRBJ1-1, with D perhaps TRBD1 (5 bases). CDR1 is SGHVS and CDR2 is FQNEAQ in the germline V gene. The CDR3 has 13 amino acids. V lost 5 bases, J lost 10 bases, and 17 bases lay in between. The CDR3 reads CASSEPPVGGAFF. The CDR3 DNA is TGTGCCAGCAGCGAACCCCCAGTGGGGGGAGCTTTCTTT.

V and J are TRBV9 and TRBJ1-2; D unclear. V shed 0 bases and J shed 5 bases, with 11 bases lying between them. The germline V gene has CDR1 SGDLS and CDR2 YYNGEE. The CDR3 spans 14 residues. The CDR3 region has the DNA TGTGCCAGCAGCGTAGGGGAGGGAGTATATGGCTACACCTTC. Translating it yields CASSVGEGVYGYTF. The complete variable domain, with remaining parts taken from reference TRBV9 and TRBJ1-2, reads DSGVTQTPKHLITATGQRVTLRCSPRSGDLSVYWYQQSLDQGLQFLIQYYNGEERAKGNILERFSAQQFPDLHSELNLSSLELGDSALYFCASSVGEGVYGYTFGSGTRLTVV.

V gene TRBV30 combines with J gene TRBJ2-3, with 8 nucleotides matching TRBD1. Germline CDR1 reads GTSNPN; CDR2 reads SVGIG (reference sequence). There are 15 residues in the CDR3. V lost 5 bases to trimming and J lost 4 bases; unmatched junction nucleotides: 11. CDR3 region: CAWVRTGLVADTQYF. CDR3 DNA: TGTGCCTGGGTTAGGACAGGGCTGGTCGCAGATACGCAGTATTTT.

J is TRBJ2-1 and V is TRBV6-6; D perhaps matches TRBD2 (5 bases). Deletions cut 6 bases from V and 3 bases from J, with 6 bases between. This CDR3 comprises 12 residues. The germline V gene encodes CDR1 MNHNY and CDR2 SVGAGI (reference sequence). This CDR3 is CASRGGYNEQFF. The CDR3 DNA reads as TGTGCCAGCAGAGGAGGCTACAATGAGCAGTTCTTC.

V usage is TRBV9 and J usage is TRBJ2-5; 11 bases match TRBD2. The CDR3 is 15 residues long. Germline V lookup: CDR1 SGDLS, CDR2 YYNGEE. After removal of 4 bases from V and 6 bases from J, the junction contained 8 bases not matched to a gene. The CDR3, as DNA: TGTGCCAGCAGCATTAGCGGGGGGGCGGGAAAGACCCAGTACTTC. Protein product: CASSISGGAGKTQYF.

The gene calls are TRBV6-5 and TRBJ1-2; D is undetermined. CDR3 length: 13 amino acids. The V gene's germline CDR1 is MNHEY and CDR2 SVGAGI. Trimming pared 5 bases from V and 4 bases from J, leaving 11 bases between. The DNA for the CDR3 is TGTGCCAGCAGTCGTACAGTTACCTATGGCTACACCTTC. Translation gives CASSRTVTYGYTF.